This is a list of T cell receptor beta chains from one sample in a study of monozygotic twins with inflammatory bowel disease. For each CDR3 protein, TCRdb gives one entry from its re-call of the 5' RACE reads, without DNA. The sample spans about 330,000 distinct CDR3 sequences; the ten largest clones claim approximately 2%. The sequencing sample was made of blood. These TCRs come from a human donor with ulcerative colitis or Crohn's disease, or a healthy co-twin of an affected twin (not recorded which). Both conserved end residues are part of each CDR3. The listing skips clone size in some rows; elsewhere it reads once, few, many or a size class.

NA TRBJ2-3 TRBV9 14 CASSVGSRADTQYF
NA TRBJ1-3 TRBV20-1 12 CSVGDFGNTIYF
NA TRBJ2-1 TRBV5-1 17 CASSMGVGEVYSNEQFF
NA TRBJ2-1 TRBV7-9 13 CAGRTGVYNEQFF
NA TRBJ2-1 TRBV5-1 15 CASTTAPGLYNEQFF
NA TRBJ2-7 TRBV3-1 17 CASSQDLRTGSSYEQYF
NA TRBJ2-7 TRBV28 15 CASPPPGTSSYEQYF
NA TRBJ1-4 TRBV10-3 13 CAISEPLNEKLFF
NA TRBJ2-7 TRBV5-1 17 CASSWGLAGEISYEQYF
NA TRBJ2-2 TRBV19 16 CASSIKGELFPGELFF
NA TRBJ1-6 TRBV30 12 CAYRVTNSPLHF
NA TRBJ2-6 TRBV20-1 18 CSARDPGRPSSGANVLTF
NA TRBJ2-3 TRBV6-5 11 CASSPGHTQYF
NA TRBJ1-4 TRBV18 15 CASSLQGDTNEKLFF
NA TRBJ2-3 TRBV5-1 13 CASSLAVPDTQYF
NA TRBJ1-1 TRBV5-1 13 CASKDPGRTEAFF
NA TRBJ1-3 TRBV12-3/TRBV12-4 15 CASSFSQGMPNTIYF
NA TRBJ1-4 TRBV28 14 CASEGVATNEKLFF
NA TRBJ2-2 TRBV5-1 17 CASSLGLVGTNTGELFF
NA TRBJ2-1 TRBV7-2 17 CASSLVRLAGHYNEQFF
NA TRBJ1-6 TRBV20-1 15 CSASDPGQRNSPLHF
NA TRBJ2-1 TRBV11-2 18 CASSLDANRGNNIDEQFF
NA TRBJ2-5 TRBV29-1 14 CSVAGTGGQETQYF
NA TRBJ2-1 TRBV6-6 14 CASTDRTGRNEQFF
NA TRBJ1-3 TRBV20-1 17 CSATPPLGGQRRNTIYF
NA TRBJ1-2 TRBV7-9 16 CASSLKGAAGHYGYTF
NA TRBJ2-7 TRBV20-1 15 CSATGTSGRGNEQYF
NA TRBJ2-1 TRBV18 12 CASSPNLREQFF
NA TRBJ1-1 TRBV6-2/TRBV6-3 14 CASSYAGRTQQAFF
NA TRBJ2-4 TRBV7-9 12 CASSSIVPIQYF
NA TRBJ2-1 TRBV20-1 14 CSASTPGLDAEQFF
NA TRBJ1-5 TRBV20-1 14 CSASGRQPNQPQHF
NA TRBJ2-2 TRBV29-1 14 CSVEGGTRGGELFF
NA TRBJ2-7 TRBV7-2 14 CASSLRLFPYEQYF
NA TRBJ2-1 TRBV10-2 15 CASSDGLAGPNEQFF
NA TRBJ1-1 TRBV4-1 14 CASSQQGARTEAFF
NA TRBJ2-7 TRBV4-1 16 CASSQDAFDSLYEQYF
NA TRBJ1-1 TRBV7-2 15 CASSLSMAGNTEAFF
NA TRBJ2-3 TRBV10-3 14 CAIGQDRGSDTQYF
NA TRBJ2-3 TRBV5-1 14 CASSEGGGTDTQYF
NA TRBJ1-6 TRBV19 13 CASSRGDNSPLHF
NA TRBJ1-3 TRBV29-1 14 CSVDGRAGGNTIYF
NA TRBJ2-1 TRBV7-2 21 CASSLGSGLAGYTSSYNEQFF
NA TRBJ1-4 TRBV28 18 CASSLGTSPFATNEKLFF
NA TRBJ1-5 TRBV7-8 16 CASSIRSGTEGQPQHF
NA TRBJ1-1 TRBV20-1 15 CSARDGVLRGTEAFF
NA TRBJ1-1 TRBV5-1 16 CASSSSTTVMNTEAFF
NA TRBJ2-3 TRBV5-1 15 CASRGLAGETDTQYF
NA TRBJ2-1 TRBV3-1 12 CASSPSRYEQFF
NA TRBJ1-4 TRBV25-1 12 CASSVLTEKLFF
NA TRBJ2-7 TRBV28 12 CASISAGSEQYF
NA TRBJ1-1 TRBV5-1 16 CASSSRLGLRNTEAFF
NA TRBJ2-3 TRBV5-1 15 CASSRQGAITDTQYF
NA TRBJ2-7 TRBV18 16 CASSPPSPGSSYEQYF
NA TRBJ2-3 TRBV12-3/TRBV12-4 17 CASRPQQTHLHWDTQYF
NA TRBJ1-2 TRBV7-2 15 CASSLVQGFNYGYTF
NA TRBJ1-5 TRBV5-1 14 CASSLGLSNQPQHF
NA TRBJ1-3 TRBV30 13 CARNQGRENTIYF
NA TRBJ2-7 TRBV28 14 CASSLGAGLHEQYF
large TRBJ2-3 TRBV6-4 14 CASSDSAGADTQYF